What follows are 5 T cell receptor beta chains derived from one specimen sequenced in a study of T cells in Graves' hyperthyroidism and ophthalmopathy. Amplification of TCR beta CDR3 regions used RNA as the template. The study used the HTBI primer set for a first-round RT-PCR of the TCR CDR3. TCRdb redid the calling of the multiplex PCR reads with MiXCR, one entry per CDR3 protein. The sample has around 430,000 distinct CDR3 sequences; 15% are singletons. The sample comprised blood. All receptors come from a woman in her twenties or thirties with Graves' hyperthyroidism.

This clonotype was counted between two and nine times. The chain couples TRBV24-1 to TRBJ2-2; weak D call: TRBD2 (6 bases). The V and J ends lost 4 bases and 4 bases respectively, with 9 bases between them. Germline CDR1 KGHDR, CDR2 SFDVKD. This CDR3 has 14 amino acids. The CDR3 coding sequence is TGTGCCACCAGTGAGGGACTGACCACCGGGGAGCTGTTTTTT. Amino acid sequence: CATSEGLTTGELFF.

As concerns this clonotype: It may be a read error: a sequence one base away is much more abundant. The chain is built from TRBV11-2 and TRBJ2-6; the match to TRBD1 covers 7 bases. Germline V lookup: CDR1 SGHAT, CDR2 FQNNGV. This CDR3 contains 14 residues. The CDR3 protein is CASTGTAGANALTF. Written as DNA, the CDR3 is TGTGCCAGCACTGGGACAGCTGGGGCCAACGCCCTGACTTTC. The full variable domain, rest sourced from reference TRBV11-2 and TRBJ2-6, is EAGVAQSPRYKIIEKRQSVAFWCNPISGHATLYWYQQILGQGPKLLIQFQNNGVVDDSQLPKDRFSAERLKGVDSTLKIQPAKLEDSAVYLCASTGTAGANALTFGAGSRLTVL.

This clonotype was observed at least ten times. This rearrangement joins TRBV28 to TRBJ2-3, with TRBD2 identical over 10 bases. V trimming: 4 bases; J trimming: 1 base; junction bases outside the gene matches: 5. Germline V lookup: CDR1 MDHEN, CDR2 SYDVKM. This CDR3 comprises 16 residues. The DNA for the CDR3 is TGTGCCAGCAGTTCAAGAACTAGCGGGGGCACAGATACGCAGTATTTT. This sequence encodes CASSSRTSGGTDTQYF. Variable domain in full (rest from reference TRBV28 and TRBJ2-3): DVKVTQSSRYLVKRTGEKVFLECVQDMDHENMFWYRQDPGLGLRLIYFSYDVKMKEKGDIPEGYSVSREKKERFSLILESASTNQTSMYLCASSSRTSGGTDTQYFGPGTRLTVL.

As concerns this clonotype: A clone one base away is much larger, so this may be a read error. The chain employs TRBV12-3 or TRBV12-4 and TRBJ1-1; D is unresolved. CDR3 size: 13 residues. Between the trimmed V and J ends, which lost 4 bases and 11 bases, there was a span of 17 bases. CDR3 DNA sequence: TGTGCCAGCAGTTCATTAAGACGAACGGGGGCTTTCTTT. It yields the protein CASSSLRRTGAFF.

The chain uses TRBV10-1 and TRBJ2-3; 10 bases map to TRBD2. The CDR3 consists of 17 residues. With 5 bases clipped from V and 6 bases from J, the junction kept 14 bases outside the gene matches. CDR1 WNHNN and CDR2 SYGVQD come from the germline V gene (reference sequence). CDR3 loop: CASSLGVAGGLGDTQYF. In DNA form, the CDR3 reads TGCGCCAGCAGTTTGGGGGTAGCGGGAGGCTTAGGGGATACGCAGTATTTT.